Following are 12 T cell receptor beta chains from one sample sequenced in a study of T cell responses to AZD1222 COVID-19 vaccine. Sequencing used immunoSEQ multiplex PCR; TCRdb keeps in-frame clones, though not all of them. This table holds 100,000 to 150,000 clones, roughly nine tenths found once. The sequenced sample was peripheral blood, obtained on day 0 of AZD1222 vaccination. The receptor set was obtained from an adult in good health.

As concerns this clone: It is unclear where the CDR3 begins or ends on the DNA, so no DNA is shown, and the CDR3 is as TCRdb lists it. V gene TRBV5-1 combines with J gene TRBJ2-7; the tabulated D call, TRBD2, remains unverified against the DNA. A total of 15 residues make up the CDR3, ends included. Germline CDR1 and CDR2: SGHRS and YFSETQ. The CDR3 here is CASSILGLAGDEQYF.

The CDR3 region is CASSESMRRRDNEQFF. In DNA form, the CDR3 reads TGCGCCAGCAGTGAGTCAATGAGACGCCGGGACAATGAGCAGTTCTTC. The chain couples TRBV10-2 to TRBJ2-1; D remains unclear. The V end lost 0 bases, the J end lost 5 bases, and 14 bases lay between the germline ends. The CDR3 extends over 16 amino acids. Per the germline V gene, CDR1 is WSHSY and CDR2 is SAAADI.

The V call is TRBV5-4, the J call TRBJ1-6; D remains ambiguous. The germline V and J ends were trimmed by 0 bases and 10 bases, with 17 bases remaining between them. Germline CDR1 and CDR2: SGHNT and YYREEE (reference sequence). The CDR3 spans 16 residues. CDR3 sequence: CASSLAETGEGSPLHF. The CDR3 DNA sequence: TGTGCCAGCAGCTTGGCTGAAACCGGGGAGGGATCACCCCTCCACTTT.

The chain joins TRBV19 to TRBJ1-2, with D possibly being TRBD1 (6 bases). CDR1 is LNHDA, CDR2 SQIVND, per germline (reference sequence). V was pared by 2 bases and J by 7 bases, with 11 bases between. The CDR3 contains 13 residues. This chain's CDR3 is CASSITGIGGYTF. DNA of the CDR3: TGTGCCAGTAGTATAACAGGGATTGGTGGCTACACCTTC.

The chain is built from TRBV6-5 and TRBJ1-5, with TRBD1 matching 9 bases. J was trimmed by 6 bases and V by 6 bases; bases with no gene match: 3. Germline-derived CDR1 and CDR2 are MNHEY and SVGAGI. This CDR3 comprises 13 residues. The CDR3 DNA sequence: TGTGCCAGCAGGGACAGGGGTGGTCAGCCCCAGCATTTT. This gives the protein CASRDRGGQPQHF.

This clone was seen a handful of times. The V call is TRBV10-3, the J call TRBJ2-4, with TRBD2 as a possible D gene (5 bases). The CDR3 is 13 residues long. Trimming left V 6 bases short and J 2 bases short, with 8 bases between. Germline CDR1 is ENHRY and CDR2 is SYGVKD. The DNA of the CDR3 is TGTGCCATCAGCCGGGATACCAAAAACATTCAGTACTTC. Encoded protein: CAISRDTKNIQYF.

CDR3 DNA sequence: TGTGCCAGTAGTATCGGGGACAGGGGGAACAATGAGCAGTTCTTC. Its protein product is CASSIGDRGNNEQFF. The V and J genes are TRBV19 and TRBJ2-1, with TRBD1 identical over 11 bases. The CDR3 sequence is 15 residues long. The V and J ends lost 3 bases and 5 bases, in that order; junction bases with no gene match: 3. The germline gives CDR1 LNHDA, CDR2 SQIVND (reference sequence).

The rearrangement links TRBV10-2 to TRBJ1-2; 9 positions agree with TRBD1. The ends lost 6 bases at V and 3 bases at J; junction bases unmatched: 2. CDR3 length: 13 amino acids. Germline loops: CDR1 WSHSY, CDR2 SAAADI. The CDR3 DNA reads as TGCGCCAGCAGACAGGGGGCGGACTATGGCTACACCTTC. Residues: CASRQGADYGYTF.

This clone was recorded once. The genes are TRBV6-5 and TRBJ1-5; no clear D gene. Germline V gene sequence: CDR1 MNHEY, CDR2 SVGAGI. V lost 8 bases, J lost 2 bases, and 13 bases lay in between. This CDR3 has 14 residues. The CDR3 nucleotides are TGTGCCAGCGGTTCAATGTTCGGCAATCAGCCCCAGCATTTT. This translates into CASGSMFGNQPQHF.

This chain joins TRBV6-5 and TRBJ1-5, with TRBD1 identical over 9 bases. The CDR3 is 15 residues long. V lost 6 bases, J lost 6 bases, and 9 bases stayed unmatched. CDR1 is MNHEY, CDR2 SVGAGI, per germline. CDR3 DNA: TGTGCCAGCAGACCCACAGGGGGCGCGGGTCAGCCCCAGCATTTT. Its protein is CASRPTGGAGQPQHF.

The chain links TRBV18 to TRBJ1-4, with 7 positions matching TRBD1. Germline CDR1 and CDR2: KGHSH and LQKENI. The CDR3 runs to 16 residues. V lost 2 bases to trimming and J lost 0 bases; unmatched junction nucleotides: 3. CDR3 nucleotides: TGTGCCAGCTCACCAGTAGGGGGCTCAACTAATGAAAAACTGTTTTTT. Encoded protein: CASSPVGGSTNEKLFF.

The rearrangement links TRBV15 to TRBJ2-1; 8 bases are shared with TRBD1. V shed 1 base, J shed 5 bases, and the junction held 4 bases outside the gene matches. Germline lookup yields CDR1 LNHNV and CDR2 YYDKDF (reference sequence). The CDR3 has 15 amino acids. CDR3 region: CATSRGGQGHNEQFF. CDR3 in DNA: TGTGCCACCAGCAGAGGCGGACAGGGCCACAATGAGCAGTTCTTC.